Below, 8 T cell receptor beta chains from the same sample are listed, as sequenced in a study of regulatory T cells in long-lasting Graves disease. The time point denotes: newly diagnosed GD, antithyroid drugs for less than 3 months. PBMC-derived RNA was used for the TCR library. Researchers made TCR beta libraries by using iRepertoire HTBI primers and running Arm-PCR on CDR3 regions. MiXCR, applied by TCRdb to the multiplex PCR reads, yields one record per CDR3 protein. The profile covers some 350,000 distinct CDR3 sequences, with about a sixth appearing a single time and 20% to 25% taken by the ten largest. This sample also belongs to another study, concerning T cells in Graves' hyperthyroidism and ophthalmopathy.

The specimen was peripheral blood mononuclear cells (PBMCs), collected at new diagnosis, from a patient treated with antithyroid drugs. These receptor sequences come from a woman in her late teens or twenties with Graves disease.

The rearrangement links TRBV9 to TRBJ2-3; weak D call: TRBD2 (5 bases). From germline, CDR1 is SGDLS and CDR2 YYNGEE. This CDR3 has 14 amino acids. V was clipped by 3 bases and J by 5 bases, with 13 bases between them. Here the CDR3 reads CASSGGPRGDTQYF. CDR3 DNA: TGTGCCAGCAGCGGAGGACCCCGGGGAGATACGCAGTATTTT.

The CDR3 nucleotides read TGTGCCACCAGCAGACCCCCGTGGGGTACTGAAGCTTTCTTT. Translation: CATSRPPWGTEAFF. The V gene is TRBV15, the J gene TRBJ1-1; no reliable D call. In germline, CDR1 is LNHNV, CDR2 YYDKDF (reference sequence). The CDR3 runs to 14 residues. V was cut by 2 bases and J by 5 bases, with 12 bases left in between.

On this clonotype itself: This likely reflects a read error, since a far larger clone is one base away. Written as DNA, the CDR3 is TGTGCCAGCAACCACGGCCAGGGGGCTTTCTTT. The encoded protein is CASNHGQGAFF. The chain has TRBV3-1 and TRBJ2-3; a weak D match, TRBD1 (6 bases). TRBJ1-1 explains the end of the DNA better; the J call may be wrong. The germline V gene encodes CDR1 LGHDT and CDR2 YNNKEL (reference sequence). The CDR3 totals 11 residues.

This chain links TRBV20-1 with TRBJ2-1, with D possibly being TRBD2 (6 bases). This CDR3 spans 12 amino acids. Germline lookup yields CDR1 DFQATT and CDR2 SNEGSKA (reference sequence). The V and J ends lost 7 bases and 3 bases respectively, with 10 bases between them. The CDR3 loop reads CSVPGLYNEQFF. DNA of the CDR3: TGCAGTGTCCCGGGACTCTACAATGAGCAGTTCTTC.

The table lists this clonotype with many counts. The genes are TRBV3-1 and TRBJ2-7; TRBD1 agrees at 7 bases. Germline V gene sequence: CDR1 LGHDT, CDR2 YNNKEL (reference sequence). The ends lost 2 bases at V and 2 bases at J; junction bases unmatched: 3. The CDR3 is 14 residues long. The DNA of the CDR3 is TGTGCCAGCAGCCAACGGGACAGACCCTACGAGCAGTACTTC. Protein sequence: CASSQRDRPYEQYF.

The rearrangement links TRBV2 to TRBJ1-6, with TRBD1 matching 10 bases. Germline loops: CDR1 SNHLY, CDR2 FYNNEI. CDR3 size: 18 residues. V shed 6 bases and J 0 bases; nucleotides not matched to a gene: 8. The CDR3 is CASRPGQGLSSYNSPLHF. CDR3 nucleotides: TGTGCCAGCAGACCGGGACAGGGGCTAAGCTCCTATAATTCACCCCTCCACTTT.

In this sample, this clonotype turned up many times. This sequence joins TRBV12-3 or TRBV12-4 and TRBJ1-2; D not certain. This CDR3 spans 13 amino acids. V lost 1 base and J 7 bases, leaving 10 bases between the germline ends. This chain's CDR3 is CASSLDGVSGYTF. CDR3 DNA: TGTGCCAGCAGTTTAGACGGGGTTTCTGGCTACACCTTC.

In its sample, this clonotype was seen many times. The gene calls are TRBV20-1 and TRBJ1-2; D is possibly TRBD1 (6 bases). V lost 0 bases and J lost 2, with 10 bases in between. CDR1 is DFQATT and CDR2 is SNEGSKA in the germline V gene (reference sequence). The CDR3 length is 14 residues. This CDR3 reads CSARDTGTNYGYTF. DNA of the CDR3: TGCAGTGCTAGAGATACAGGGACCAACTATGGCTACACCTTC.